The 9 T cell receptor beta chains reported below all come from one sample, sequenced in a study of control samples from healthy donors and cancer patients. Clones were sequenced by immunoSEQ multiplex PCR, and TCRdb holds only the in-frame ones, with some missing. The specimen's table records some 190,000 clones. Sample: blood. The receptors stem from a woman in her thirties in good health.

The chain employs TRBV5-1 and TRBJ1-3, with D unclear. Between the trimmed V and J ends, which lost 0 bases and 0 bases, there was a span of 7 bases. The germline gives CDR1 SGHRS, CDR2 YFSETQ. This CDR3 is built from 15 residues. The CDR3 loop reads CASSLDGSSGNTIYF. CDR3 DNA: TGCGCCAGCAGCTTGGATGGAAGCTCTGGAAACACCATATATTTT.

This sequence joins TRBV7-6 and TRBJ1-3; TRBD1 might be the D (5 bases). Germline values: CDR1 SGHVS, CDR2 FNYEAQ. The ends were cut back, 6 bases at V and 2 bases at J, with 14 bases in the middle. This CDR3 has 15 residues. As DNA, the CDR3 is TGTGCCAGCAGTTTGATCAGGGAAGCTGGAAACACCATATATTTT. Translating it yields CASSLIREAGNTIYF. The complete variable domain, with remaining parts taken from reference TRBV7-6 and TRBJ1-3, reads GAGVSQSPRYKVTKRGQDVALRCDPISGHVSLYWYRQALGQGPEFLTYFNYEAQQDKSGLPNDRFSAERPEGSISTLTIQRTEQRDSAMYRCASSLIREAGNTIYFGEGSWLTVV.

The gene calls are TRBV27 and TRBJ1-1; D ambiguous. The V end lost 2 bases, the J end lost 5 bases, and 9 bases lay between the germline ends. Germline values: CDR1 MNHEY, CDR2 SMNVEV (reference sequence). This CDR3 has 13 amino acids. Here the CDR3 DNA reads TGTGCCAGCAGTTTAGGGTCCGGGACTGAAGCTTTCTTT. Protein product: CASSLGSGTEAFF.

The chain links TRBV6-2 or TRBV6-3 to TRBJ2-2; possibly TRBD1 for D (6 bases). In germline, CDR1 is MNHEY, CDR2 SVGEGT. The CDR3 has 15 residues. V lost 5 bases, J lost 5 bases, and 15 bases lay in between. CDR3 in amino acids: CASSNRVTWTGELFF. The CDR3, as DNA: TGTGCCAGCAGTAACAGGGTTACGTGGACCGGGGAGCTGTTTTTT.

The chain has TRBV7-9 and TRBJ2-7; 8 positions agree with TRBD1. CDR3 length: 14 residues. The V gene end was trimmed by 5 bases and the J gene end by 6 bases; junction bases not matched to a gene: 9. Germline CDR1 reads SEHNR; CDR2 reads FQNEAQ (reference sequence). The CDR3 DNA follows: TGTGCCAGCAGCGCGGACAGGGAAATTTCCGAGCAGTACTTC. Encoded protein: CASSADREISEQYF.

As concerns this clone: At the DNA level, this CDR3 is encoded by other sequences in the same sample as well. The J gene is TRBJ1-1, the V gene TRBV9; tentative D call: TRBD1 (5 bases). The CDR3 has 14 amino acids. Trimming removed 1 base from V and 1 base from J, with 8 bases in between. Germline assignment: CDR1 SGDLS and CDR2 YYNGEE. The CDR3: CASSVTTGNTEAFF. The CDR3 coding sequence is TGTGCCAGCAGCGTAACAACAGGGAACACTGAAGCTTTCTTT. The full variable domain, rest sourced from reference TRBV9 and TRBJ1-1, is DSGVTQTPKHLITATGQRVTLRCSPRSGDLSVYWYQQSLDQGLQFLIQYYNGEERAKGNILERFSAQQFPDLHSELNLSSLELGDSALYFCASSVTTGNTEAFFGQGTRLTVV.

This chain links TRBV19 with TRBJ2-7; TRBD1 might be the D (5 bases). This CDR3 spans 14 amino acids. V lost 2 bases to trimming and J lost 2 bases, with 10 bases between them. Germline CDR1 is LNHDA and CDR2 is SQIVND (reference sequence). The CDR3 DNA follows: TGTGCCAGTAGTATATTAACAGGTCCCTACGAGCAGTACTTC. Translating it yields CASSILTGPYEQYF.

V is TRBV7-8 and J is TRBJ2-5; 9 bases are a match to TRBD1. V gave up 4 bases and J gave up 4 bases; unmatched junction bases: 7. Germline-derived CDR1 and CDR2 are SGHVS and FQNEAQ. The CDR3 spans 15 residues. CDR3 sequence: CASSSNRGLRETQYF. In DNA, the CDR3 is TGTGCCAGCAGCTCAAACAGGGGGCTCCGAGAGACCCAGTACTTC. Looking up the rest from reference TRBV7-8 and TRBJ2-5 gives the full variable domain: GAGVSQSPRYKVAKRGQDVALRCDPISGHVSLFWYQQALGQGPEFLTYFQNEAQLDKSGLPSDRFFAERPEGSVSTLKIQRTQQEDSAVYLCASSSNRGLRETQYFGPGTRLLVL.

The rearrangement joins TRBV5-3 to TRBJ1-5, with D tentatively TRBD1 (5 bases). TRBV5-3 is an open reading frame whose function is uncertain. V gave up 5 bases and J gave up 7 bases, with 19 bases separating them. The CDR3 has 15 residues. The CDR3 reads CARRDRDGGGQPQHF. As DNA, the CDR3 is TGTGCCAGAAGGGACCGGGACGGCGGCGGCCAGCCCCAGCATTTT.